This T cell receptor beta chain was found in a study of human T cells and chemical hapten exposure (dated by TCRdb to the early 2020s). About the study as a whole: For sensitization, 2% DPC in acetone was applied to a 2 cm by 2 cm area of upper inner arm skin. Throughout the roughly 23-week study period, patients were also given weekly therapeutic DPC doses on the scalp. Patch testing was performed on the upper back with Finn chambers containing 0.01% DPC, and the patch tests were scored after 6 days according to International Contact Dermatitis Research Group standards. The patient cohort, mostly female, included alopecia areata with under or over 50% scalp involvement, alopecia totalis and alopecia universalis. Libraries were combined into a pool for sequencing, and differences in TCR yield between samples came mainly from small differences in library volumes within the pool. In alopecia patients, the study followed how the peripheral blood TCR repertoire changed in vivo over primary and secondary sensitization to diphenylcyclopropenone (DPC), a hapten. Blood samples were taken from patients before sensitization (week 0) and at 2, 6 and about 24 weeks after DPC sensitization. Twenty-nine alopecia patients provided blood for TCR sequencing at one to four time points (pre-sensitization, 2, 6 and 24 weeks).

This clonotype has just a few counts. Its antigen target is currently unknown. The input lacks base qualities; no much larger clone sits a single base away. The method was RACE. The sequencer listed for this sample is NextSeq 500. Library preparation attached unique molecular identifiers to individual cDNA molecules for quantitative, reproducible TCR counting. From each blood RNA sample, both TCR alpha and TCR beta chains were sequenced. The study's processing was this. Samples had a median of 95,638 TCRs, with a range from roughly 20,000 to 690,600. The Decombinator software suite was used to annotate the V, J and CDR3 of the TCR reads. Every sample was subsampled to the same number of TCRs (28,000) for the PS versus PT1 abundance plots. Expanded TCRs were defined as absent before sensitization and observed at least eight times at the 2-week time point. The public reads were reanalyzed by TCRdb: fastp trimming at Q25, MiXCR alignment, in-frame beta chains only. Each CDR3 protein appears once, grouped with its most common genes and DNA. The V and J calls come from TCRdb's annotation, not from the publication. For this sample the table gives around 160,000 distinct CDR3 sequences, of which about 14% were detected only once. Of the sample, 1.5% to 2% falls within the top ten clones.

Findings and caveats that apply to the study as a whole: After repeated subsampling, changes were observed in the strength of the expansion versus patch-test correlation and in the threshold at which the correlation became significant. Expanded TCRs formed significantly more large CDR3 similarity clusters than pre-sensitization or healthy control sets, consistent with antigen-driven responses. The number of TCRs above 1 in 1000 frequency did not change with DPC sensitization; there was no evidence of global repertoire structure alterations. The number of PT1 expanded TCRs positively correlated with patch test score, significant at thresholds 8, 16 and 32 but not 4. Alopecia, a presumed autoimmune disease, was present in all patients, so the immune response of the patients might differ from that of healthy individuals.

In the paper's terms, the time point label means: patch test 1, 2 weeks after DPC sensitization. The sample's treatment or condition label, decoded: therapeutic diphenylcyclopropenone sensitization with weekly scalp DPC. At every patch-test visit, the blood draw took place before the patch test was put on. Patients were considered eligible if aged 18 to 70, diagnosed with alopecia and deemed suitable for DPC therapy, and patients were excluded if pregnant. Unfractionated whole blood was collected in Tempus Blood RNA tubes, and total RNA was extracted from that blood. The receptor was derived from a woman in her 30s with alopecia areata. Some clones in this sample may be carry-over from other donors' samples. This material consisted of whole blood, taken in connection with sensitization to the hapten diphenylcyclopropenone (DPC).

The DNA reads TGCAGCGAGGGGTCTGGGGCCAACGTCCTGACTTTC. Its product reads: CSEGSGANVLTF. Recombination linked TRBV29-1 to TRBJ2-6, with TRBD1 as a weak D call on 5 bases. The germline V gene specifies SQVTM as CDR1 and ANQGSEA as CDR2. The CDR3 spans 12 residues, from the cysteine through the phenylalanine. CDR3 DNA is the only sequence kept; it has 36 bases, read in frame from the first base. The trim is 7 bases for V and 1 base for J, with a gap of 5 bases between the germline ends.